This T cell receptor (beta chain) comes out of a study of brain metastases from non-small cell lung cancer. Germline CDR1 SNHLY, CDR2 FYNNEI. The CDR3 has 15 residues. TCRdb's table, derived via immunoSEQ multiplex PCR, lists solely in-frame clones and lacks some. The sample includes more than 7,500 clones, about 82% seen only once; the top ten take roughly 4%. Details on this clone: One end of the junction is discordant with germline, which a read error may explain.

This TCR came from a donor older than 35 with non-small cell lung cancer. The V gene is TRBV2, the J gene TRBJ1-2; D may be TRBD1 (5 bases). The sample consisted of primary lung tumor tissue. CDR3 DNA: TGTGCCAGCAGTGCCAACAGGAATACTAACTATGGTTACACCTTC. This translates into CASSANRNTNYGYTF.